The present T cell receptor (beta chain) was sequenced within a study of radiation and T cells in renal cell carcinoma. With 1 base clipped from V and 5 bases from J, the junction kept 5 bases outside the gene matches. The CDR3 spans 15 residues. Germline CDR1 and CDR2: MNHNS and SASEGT. The time point: blood 4 weeks post-SBRT, at nephrectomy. Treatment given: 15 Gy SBRT to primary tumor, nephrectomy 4 weeks later. Serial blood draws occurred at baseline and 2 and 4 weeks post-SBRT. The method was immunoSEQ multiplex PCR; TCRdb's version includes in-frame clones alone and lacks a portion of them. The sample records around 180,000 clones, about nine tenths being singletons.

This sample comprised blood, obtained from a patient whose treatment included radiotherapy and nephrectomy. This sequence joins TRBV6-1 and TRBJ1-1, with 9 bases aligning to TRBD1. The TCR was taken from a woman aged 50 to 60 with renal cell carcinoma. The CDR3 coding sequence is TGTGCCAGCAGTGAAGGTACAGGGGGCATAACTGAAGCTTTCTTT. As protein: CASSEGTGGITEAFF.